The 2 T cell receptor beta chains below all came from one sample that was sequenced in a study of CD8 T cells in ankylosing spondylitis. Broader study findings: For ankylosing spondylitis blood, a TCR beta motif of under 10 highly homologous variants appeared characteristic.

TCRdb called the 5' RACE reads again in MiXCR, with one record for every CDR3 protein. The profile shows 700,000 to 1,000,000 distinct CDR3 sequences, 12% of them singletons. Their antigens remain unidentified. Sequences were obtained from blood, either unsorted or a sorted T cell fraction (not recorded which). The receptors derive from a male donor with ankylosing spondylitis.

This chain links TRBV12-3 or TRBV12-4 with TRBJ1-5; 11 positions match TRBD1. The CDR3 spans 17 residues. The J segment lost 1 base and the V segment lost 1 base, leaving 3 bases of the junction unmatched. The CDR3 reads CASSLVGTGGSNQPQHF. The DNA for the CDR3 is TGTGCCAGCAGTTTAGTGGGGACAGGGGGGAGCAATCAGCCCCAGCATTTT.

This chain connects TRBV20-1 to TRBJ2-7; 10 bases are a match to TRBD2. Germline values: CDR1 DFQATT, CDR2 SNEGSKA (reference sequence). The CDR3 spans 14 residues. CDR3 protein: CIPIAGGIFYEQYF. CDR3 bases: TGCATACCTATAGCGGGAGGCATATTCTACGAGCAGTACTTC.